This TCR beta chain was recorded in a study of regulatory T cells in long-lasting Graves disease. Overall study findings and caveats: Persistent Graves' patients possessed reduced TCR diversity relative to recently diagnosed ones.

This clonotype was counted many times. The antigen remains undetermined. Construction of TCR beta libraries relied on iRepertoire HTBI primers and on Arm-PCR targeting CDR3 regions. TCRdb re-analysed the multiplex PCR reads in MiXCR, keeping a single row per CDR3 protein. This table holds some 340,000 distinct CDR3 sequences, approximately 25% found once. Time point given: persistent/refractory GD, antithyroid drugs over 5 years with positive TRAb. Making the TCR library involved RNA that had been extracted from PBMCs. EDTA tubes collected nine milliliters of peripheral blood. The CDR3 runs to 16 residues. Trimming removed 5 bases from V and 0 bases from J; junction bases left unmatched: 7. Germline loops: CDR1 SNHLY, CDR2 FYNNEI.

The chain joins TRBV2 to TRBJ1-5; 7 nucleotides align to TRBD1. The sample here was peripheral blood mononuclear cells (PBMCs), taken when the disease was refractory, from a patient treated with antithyroid drugs. The receptor comes from a middle-aged woman with Graves disease. The CDR3 is CASSPQGPYSNQPQHF. CDR3 in DNA: TGTGCCAGCAGTCCACAGGGGCCTTATAGCAATCAGCCCCAGCATTTT.